This T cell receptor (beta chain) was sequenced in a study of T cell repertoires in cytomegalovirus infection. Study context: Carrying CMV and the relevant HLA type showed in public TCR beta signatures. Regarding the study as a whole: The cumulative frequency of public TCR beta families identified carriers of CMV plus the relevant HLA. It was HLA-C-restricted CMV-specific TCR beta clonotypes that dominated the response ex vivo.

The table lists this clonotype with many counts. Its antigen is not known. TCRdb re-called the reads through MiXCR, storing one row per CDR3 protein. The sample consists of about 140,000 distinct CDR3 sequences, 5% to 6.5% of them appearing once. The CDR3 sequence is 17 residues long. V shed 5 bases and J 1 base; nucleotides not matched to a gene: 13. CDR1 SEHNR and CDR2 FQNEAQ come from the germline V gene (reference sequence). The chain uses TRBV7-9 and TRBJ1-2, with 7 bases aligning to TRBD1. This receptor was identified in a human donor in good health (CMV status not recorded). Some clones in this sample may be carry-over from other donors' samples. Sequenced input: PBMCs. CDR3 sequence: CASSPGQAFLNNYGYTF. CDR3 sequence (DNA): TGTGCCAGCAGCCCCGGACAGGCCTTCCTAAATAACTATGGCTACACCTTC.